What follows describes a single T cell receptor (beta chain). The antigen is not known. This sample is part of a study of a mutant IDH1 vaccine in newly diagnosed glioma. Study in general: Patients had eight vaccinations, in weeks 1, 3, 5, 7, 11, 15, 19 and 23. Former treatment meant radiotherapy, temozolomide, or both; the majority had gotten both. Initiation of the vaccine course occurred 4-6 weeks after radiotherapy alone, or alongside temozolomide cycles.

Noted time point: week 11, during vaccination. A single vaccine dose contained 300 ug of mutant IDH1 20-mer peptide, and topical imiquimod was used with it. There were new WHO grade 3 or 4 astrocytomas in the donors, and these were IDH1-mutant and ATRX-lost. Generated by immunoSEQ multiplex PCR, the TCRdb table keeps only in-frame clones and is missing some. The data show around 62,000 clones, with about 88% seen just once and 1.9% held by the top ten. Specimen: PBMCs, collected from a glioma patient whose treatment included an IDH1 peptide vaccine. The source is a man aged 35-49 years with glioma.

The CDR3 protein is CASTPGGDYQPQHF. Here the CDR3 DNA reads TGTGCCAGCACCCCGGGTGGGGATTACCAGCCCCAGCATTTT. The genes are TRBV28 and TRBJ1-5; no definite D call. This CDR3 contains 14 residues. Deletions cut 7 bases from V and 7 bases from J, with 17 bases between. The V gene's germline CDR1 is MDHEN and CDR2 SYDVKM.